These 8 T cell receptor beta chains were sequenced from one sample in a study of control samples from healthy donors and cancer patients. The repertoire was sequenced with immunoSEQ multiplex PCR; TCRdb's copy has only in-frame clones and lacks some. The data hold about 110,000 clones, with 75% to 90% observed a single time. Material for sequencing was blood. The receptors originated from a woman aged 50 to 65 in good health.

Only one count was recorded for this clone. This chain connects TRBV19 to TRBJ1-2, with D perhaps TRBD1 (5 bases). Trimming pared 7 bases from V and 2 bases from J, leaving 11 bases between. The CDR3 has 13 amino acids. Germline V lookup: CDR1 LNHDA, CDR2 SQIVND (reference sequence). The CDR3 protein is CASTDSPNYGYTF. In nucleotides, the CDR3 is TGTGCCAGTACCGACAGCCCGAACTATGGCTACACCTTC.

The chain links TRBV5-1 to TRBJ2-1; either TRBD1 or TRBD2 may supply D (7 bases each). The V gene lost 3 bases and the J gene lost 5 bases, with 21 bases spanning the gap. The CDR3 consists of 17 residues. Germline V gene data show CDR1 as SGHRS and CDR2 as YFSETQ. The CDR3 is CASSSGQGGTLHNEQFF. The CDR3 DNA reads as TGCGCCAGCAGCTCCGGCCAGGGGGGGACTCTTCACAATGAGCAGTTCTTC.

The rearrangement links TRBV3-1 (or the pseudogene TRBV3-2) to TRBJ1-5; TRBD1 is a possible D gene (5 bases). Trimming took 1 base from V and 2 from J, leaving 12 bases between them. CDR1 LGHDT and CDR2 YNNKEL come from the germline V gene (reference sequence). The CDR3 is 16 residues long. The CDR3 is CASSQARGAGNQPQHF. The CDR3 DNA is TGTGCCAGCAGCCAAGCCCGAGGGGCGGGCAATCAGCCCCAGCATTTT.

The chain carries TRBV7-2 and TRBJ1-5, with 7 bases identical to TRBD1. CDR1 SGHTA and CDR2 FQGNSA come from the germline V gene. The CDR3 runs 16 residues. Trimming removed 1 base from V and 4 bases from J; junction bases left unmatched: 7. DNA of the CDR3: TGTGCCAGCAGCTTAGACGTTAGGGGGCGGAATCAGCCCCAGCATTTT. It codes for CASSLDVRGRNQPQHF.

This clone is a singleton in its sample. This sequence joins TRBV4-3 and TRBJ2-5; D is uncertain. The CDR3 spans 12 residues. Germline V gene data show CDR1 as LGHNA and CDR2 as YSLEER. V dropped 0 bases and J dropped 5 bases, with 4 bases sitting between them. The CDR3 protein is CASSQDLETQYF. For the CDR3, the DNA is TGCGCCAGCAGCCAAGATTTGGAGACCCAGTACTTC.

The DNA for the CDR3 is TGTGCCAGCAGCCCTCCTGGCAGTTCCGCGAGGACAGATACGCAGTATTTT. Translating it yields CASSPPGSSARTDTQYF. This chain connects TRBV7-2 to TRBJ2-3; no clear D gene. Germline V gene data show CDR1 as SGHTA and CDR2 as FQGNSA. The CDR3 is 17 residues long. The V gene lost 5 bases and the J gene lost 3 bases, with 21 bases spanning the gap.

J is TRBJ2-5 and V is TRBV7-2; TRBD2 agrees at 8 bases. This CDR3 spans 15 amino acids. V lost 5 bases to trimming and J lost 2 bases; unmatched junction nucleotides: 7. Looked up from germline, CDR1 is SGHTA and CDR2 is FQGNSA. The CDR3 loop reads CASSPHRLAQETQYF. CDR3 nucleotides: TGTGCCAGCAGCCCACATAGACTAGCGCAAGAGACCCAGTACTTC.

The chain links TRBV5-8 to TRBJ2-5, with D unresolved. CDR1 SGHTS and CDR2 YDEGEE come from the germline V gene. The V end lost 2 bases, the J end lost 1 base, and 6 bases lay between the germline ends. CDR3 length: 13 amino acids. The CDR3 DNA reads TGTGCCAGCAGCTTTCAGGTCCAAGAGACCCAGTACTTC. It specifies CASSFQVQETQYF.